A selection of T cell receptor beta chains follows, all from one sample in a study of shared clonotypes between healthy human individuals. Using immunoSEQ multiplex PCR, the repertoire was profiled, and TCRdb retains in-frame clones only, with some absent. The sample has some 2.3 million clones; more than 80% are singletons. Source material: naive CD4+ T cells from PBMCs. These TCRs come from a man between 18 and 35 years old in good health. Some clones in this sample may be carry-over from other donors' samples. Each CDR3 is given with its conserved first and last residue. D genes are given only for firm matches. Not all rows give a size; the values are once, few, many and, for expanded clones, a class.

clone_size j_call v_call d_call cdr3_aa cdr3_nt
. TRBJ2-3 TRBV27 . CASLAIGTDTQYF TGTGCCAGCCTAGCGATAGGCACAGATACGCAGTATTTT
. TRBJ2-3 TRBV4-3 . CASSQDHKGDTQYF TGCGCCAGCAGCCAAGATCATAAGGGAGATACGCAGTATTTT
. TRBJ2-1 TRBV28 . CASKVLAASSYNEQFF TGTGCCAGCAAGGTTTTAGCGGCGAGCTCCTACAATGAGCAGTTCTTC
. TRBJ2-1 TRBV5-1 TRBD1 CASSALTGTAYNEQFF TGCGCCAGCAGCGCTCTAACCGGGACAGCCTACAATGAGCAGTTCTTC
. TRBJ2-3 TRBV5-1 TRBD2 CASSLGSGRTDTQYF TGCGCCAGCAGCTTGGGTAGCGGGAGGACAGATACGCAGTATTTT
. TRBJ2-1 TRBV7-2 TRBD2 CASSLLAGGGEQFF TGTGCCAGCAGCTTGCTAGCGGGAGGGGGGGAGCAGTTCTTC
. TRBJ1-1 TRBV7-3 . CASSLGGENTEAFF TGTGCCAGCAGCCTCGGGGGGGAGAACACTGAAGCTTTCTTT
. TRBJ2-2 TRBV19 . CASSSRGRDTGELFF TGTGCCAGTAGTTCCAGGGGAAGGGACACCGGGGAGCTGTTTTTT
. TRBJ1-1 TRBV28 . CASSWGRGGTEAFF TGTGCCAGCAGTTGGGGCCGAGGGGGCACTGAAGCTTTCTTT
. TRBJ1-1 TRBV7-9 . CASSTGANTEAFF TGTGCCAGCAGTACAGGAGCGAACACTGAAGCTTTCTTT
. TRBJ2-1 TRBV29-1 . CSVVQSTDYNEQFF TGCAGCGTTGTTCAGAGCACCGACTACAATGAGCAGTTCTTC
. TRBJ2-7 TRBV5-4 TRBD2 CASSLGLAGYLEQYF TGTGCCAGCAGCCTCGGACTAGCGGGATATCTCGAGCAGTACTTC
. TRBJ2-7 TRBV18 TRBD1 CASSQGTGDYEQYF TGTGCCAGCTCACAGGGGACAGGAGACTACGAGCAGTACTTC
. TRBJ1-2 TRBV21-1 . CASTADRNGYTF TGTGCCAGCACCGCGGACAGGAATGGCTACACCTTC
. TRBJ2-5 TRBV10-3 TRBD2 CAISEPSGTETQYF TGTGCCATCAGTGAGCCTAGCGGGACGGAGACCCAGTACTTC
once TRBJ2-1 TRBV9 TRBD2 CASSAGTSGYNEQFF TGTGCCAGCAGCGCTGGGACTAGCGGATACAATGAGCAGTTCTTC
. TRBJ1-5 TRBV6-4 . CASSDSGVVDNQPQHF TGTGCCAGCAGTGACTCGGGTGTTGTGGACAATCAGCCCCAGCATTTT
. TRBJ2-3 TRBV6-1 . CASREVPRADTQYF TGTGCCAGCAGAGAGGTGCCCCGGGCAGATACGCAGTATTTT
once TRBJ2-1 TRBV7-9 . CASSLGYNEQFF TGTGCCAGCAGCTTAGGGTACAATGAGCAGTTCTTC
. TRBJ2-7 TRBV27 . CASSLNSSYEQYF TGTGCCAGCAGCTTGAACAGCTCCTACGAGCAGTACTTC
. TRBJ2-3 TRBV28 . CASSEMTDTQYF TGTGCCAGCAGCGAAATGACAGATACGCAGTATTTT
. TRBJ2-1 TRBV11-3 . CASSLGSRSSYNEQFF TGTGCCAGCAGCTTAGGGTCTCGATCCTCCTACAATGAGCAGTTCTTC
. TRBJ2-1 TRBV5-1 TRBD1 CASSQAYGTGSNEQFF TGCGCCAGCAGCCAGGCGTATGGGACAGGGAGCAATGAGCAGTTCTTC
. TRBJ2-7 TRBV6-6 . CASSYSSVSYEQYF TGTGCCAGCAGTTACTCTTCAGTCTCCTACGAGCAGTACTTC
. TRBJ2-5 TRBV19 . CASSIAETQYF TGTGCCAGTAGTATAGCCGAGACCCAGTACTTC
. TRBJ1-1 TRBV6-1 . CASRLLGGTEAFF TGTGCCAGCAGACTACTGGGGGGTACTGAAGCTTTCTTT
. TRBJ1-3 TRBV28 . CASGLALSGNTIYF TGTGCCAGCGGGCTGGCCCTCTCTGGAAACACCATATATTTT
once TRBJ2-7 TRBV13 TRBD2 CASSLASGRVGYEQYF TGTGCCAGCAGCTTGGCTAGCGGGAGGGTTGGCTACGAGCAGTACTTC
. TRBJ1-1 TRBV10-2 . CASREARSHTEAFF TGCGCCAGCAGGGAGGCCCGTTCGCACACTGAAGCTTTCTTT
. TRBJ2-1 TRBV25-1 . CASSEWAGLLNEQFF TGTGCCAGCAGTGAATGGGCTGGCCTTTTGAATGAGCAGTTCTTC
. TRBJ2-7 TRBV15 . CATSREGAIPYEQYF TGTGCCACCAGCAGAGAGGGGGCGATACCCTACGAGCAGTACTTC
. TRBJ2-7 TRBV6-1 . CASSTGTGAYEQYF TGTGCCAGCAGTACCGGGACGGGGGCCTACGAGCAGTACTTC
once TRBJ2-2 TRBV9 . CASSLGTEPRNTGELFF TGTGCCAGCAGCCTAGGGACGGAACCCCGCAACACCGGGGAGCTGTTTTTT
. TRBJ1-1 TRBV6-6 . CASSDMEAGEAFF TGTGCCAGCAGTGACATGGAAGCGGGTGAAGCTTTCTTT
. TRBJ2-4 TRBV28 . CASRTPGGIQYF TGTGCCAGCAGAACCCCCGGGGGCATTCAGTACTTC
. TRBJ2-5 TRBV5-1 . CASSLGGGETQYF TGCGCCAGCAGCTTGGGAGGGGGGGAGACCCAGTACTTC
. TRBJ2-3 TRBV10-3 TRBD2 CAISDHAGRAVDTQYF TGTGCCATCAGTGACCATGCCGGGAGGGCCGTAGATACGCAGTATTTT
. TRBJ2-2 TRBV18 TRBD1 CASSPWDRANTGELFF TGTGCCAGCTCACCTTGGGACAGGGCGAACACCGGGGAGCTGTTTTTT
. TRBJ2-1 TRBV7-9 . CASRPWGEDNEQFF TGTGCCAGCAGACCCTGGGGGGAAGACAATGAGCAGTTCTTC
. TRBJ2-5 TRBV5-6 . CASSSKGLETQYF TGTGCCAGCAGCTCTAAAGGGTTAGAGACCCAGTACTTC
. TRBJ2-1 TRBV28 TRBD1 CASSGLQGASYNEQFF TGTGCCAGCAGTGGACTACAGGGGGCTTCCTACAATGAGCAGTTCTTC
. TRBJ2-5 TRBV7-2 . CASSLQTAYQETQYF TGTGCCAGCAGCTTACAAACAGCGTACCAAGAGACCCAGTACTTC
. TRBJ2-7 TRBV6-1 . CASYRYAYEQYF TGTGCCAGCTACAGGTATGCCTACGAGCAGTACTTC
. TRBJ2-5 TRBV5-4 TRBD1 CASSLGQGGQETQYF TGTGCCAGCAGCCTCGGACAGGGCGGGCAAGAGACCCAGTACTTC
. TRBJ1-4 TRBV5-1 TRBD1 CASSLRTGGGEKLFF TGCGCCAGCAGCTTGAGGACAGGGGGCGGTGAAAAACTGTTTTTT
. TRBJ2-7 TRBV29-1 . CSVVRESYEQYF TGCAGCGTTGTGAGGGAATCCTACGAGCAGTACTTC
. TRBJ1-4 TRBV10-3 TRBD1 CAISQGQPNEKLFF TGTGCCATCAGTCAGGGACAGCCTAATGAAAAACTGTTTTTT
. TRBJ2-2 TRBV12-5 . CASGFFGALNTGELFF TGTGCTAGTGGTTTTTTCGGGGCCCTGAACACCGGGGAGCTGTTTTTT
. TRBJ2-2 TRBV4-2 TRBD2 CASSLSPGLAGGGELFF TGTGCCAGCAGCCTGTCACCGGGACTAGCGGGAGGCGGGGAGCTGTTTTTT
once TRBJ2-1 TRBV5-6 . CASSLRTLLHSYNEQFF TGTGCCAGCAGCTTGAGGACTTTACTCCACTCCTACAATGAGCAGTTCTTC
. TRBJ2-1 TRBV7-9 TRBD1 CASRPDRVYNEQFF TGTGCCAGCAGACCCGACAGGGTCTATAATGAGCAGTTCTTC
. TRBJ2-2 TRBV2 . CASSGGIQTGAGELFF TGTGCCAGCAGCGGGGGGATCCAAACAGGGGCCGGGGAGCTGTTTTTT
once TRBJ2-2 TRBV19 . CASRQLGVRTGELFF TGTGCCAGTAGGCAATTGGGGGTAAGGACCGGGGAGCTGTTTTTT
. TRBJ2-1 TRBV4-2 . CASSPPAGRMNEQFF TGTGCCAGCAGCCCGCCCGCGGGACGTATGAATGAGCAGTTCTTC